This TCR beta chain was identified in a study of response to subunit inactivated influenza vaccine. Notes on the study in general: The authors suggested that every seasonal influenza vaccination recruits few new T cells.

TCRdb independently ran MiXCR on the RT-PCR reads; one entry per CDR3 protein. The sample consists of hundreds of thousands of distinct CDR3 sequences, 10% to 15% of them appearing once. This clonotype was seen only a few times. What it binds is unknown. Sequencing was performed on PBMCs from blood, taken on the day of vaccination. This clonotype was obtained from a man aged 45-65 years who received an inactivated influenza vaccine.

CDR3 DNA: TGTGCCAGCAGCGCGAATAGGGACAGGCTAAATTCACCCCTCCACTTT. Encoded protein: CASSANRDRLNSPLHF. The chain carries TRBV9 and TRBJ1-6; TRBD1 agrees at 8 bases. The V gene's germline CDR1 is SGDLS and CDR2 YYNGEE. Germline trimming cut 3 bases from V and 7 bases from J; bases unmatched to any gene: 9. The CDR3 consists of 16 residues. Looking up the rest from reference TRBV9 and TRBJ1-6 gives the full variable domain: DSGVTQTPKHLITATGQRVTLRCSPRSGDLSVYWYQQSLDQGLQFLIQYYNGEERAKGNILERFSAQQFPDLHSELNLSSLELGDSALYFCASSANRDRLNSPLHFGNGTRLTVT.